This T cell receptor (beta chain) was sequenced during a study of blood T cells in healthy people across ages. The use of a sample-barcoded 5' primer and a J-beta primer mix characterized a second PCR of about 7 to 12 cycles. MiXCR, run by TCRdb on the 5' RACE reads, gives a single entry per CDR3 protein. The sample yields approximately 1,100,000 distinct CDR3 sequences, 35% to 55% seen once. CDR1 is DFQATT, CDR2 SNEGSKA, per germline (reference sequence). The CDR3 length is 12 residues. The material sequenced was blood. The receptor was isolated from an older woman in good health. The V gene is TRBV20-1, the J gene TRBJ2-7, with no clear D. The better agreement between TRBJ2-5 and the DNA end casts doubt on the J call. DNA of the CDR3: TGCAGTGCTAGATCATCATGGGAGACCCAGTACTTC. It is translated as CSARSSWETQYF.